These 22 T cell receptor beta chains were all obtained from the same sample, sequenced in a study of beta chain features in type 1 diabetes (dated by TCRdb to the late 2010s). The receptor library was made with the immunoSEQ multiplex PCR assay. The entire amount of isolated RNA was reverse transcribed using the High Capacity cDNA Reverse Transcription Kit, so the sequenced TCRB transcripts were expressed ones. TCRdb took this table from immuneACCESS and kept in-frame rearrangements with V and J called. Such tables lack part of the clones; where checked against another copy, unresolved V genes explain under half of the gap, and the rest is unexplained. The sample table holds 240,000 or so clones, of which around a quarter were seen once. The top ten hold roughly 4.1% of the sample. Sequences were obtained from central memory CD4+ T cells from blood. The receptors originated from a young man in good health.

The CDR3 sequence is CASTRGSGKETQYF. DNA for the CDR3: TGTGCCAGCACCCGAGGGTCGGGAAAAGAGACCCAGTACTTC. This rearrangement joins TRBV11-1 to TRBJ2-5; D might be TRBD2 (5 bases). V lost 7 bases to trimming and J lost 3 bases, with 15 bases between them. From germline, CDR1 is SGHAT and CDR2 FQDESV (reference sequence). The length of the CDR3 is 14 residues.

CDR3: CASSLARVVGIEQFF. CDR3 sequence (DNA): TGTGCCAGCAGCTTAGCACGAGTAGTAGGGATTGAGCAGTTCTTC. The chain combines TRBV11-2 with TRBJ2-1; no clear D. There are 15 residues in the CDR3. Trimming cost V 1 base and J 9 bases, with 16 bases left between them. CDR1 and CDR2 (germline): SGHAT, FQNNGV.

This clone was observed once. The J gene is TRBJ2-5, the V gene TRBV5-1; D not resolved. This CDR3 is built from 15 residues. CDR1 is SGHRS and CDR2 is YFSETQ in the germline V gene. V was cut by 1 base and J by 1 base, with 11 bases left in between. The DNA of the CDR3 is TGCGCCAGCAGCTTGAATACGGGTAGCCAAGAGACCCAGTACTTC. As protein: CASSLNTGSQETQYF.

V usage is TRBV11-1 and J usage is TRBJ1-2; D is unclear. The V gene lost 5 bases and the J gene lost 2 bases, with 12 bases spanning the gap. Looked up from germline, CDR1 is SGHAT and CDR2 is FQDESV (reference sequence). The CDR3 extends over 14 amino acids. This CDR3 is CASSQGVGNYGYTF. The CDR3, as DNA: TGTGCCAGCAGCCAAGGAGTAGGGAACTATGGCTACACCTTC.

In this sample, this clone turned up a few times. The rearrangement links TRBV7-2 to TRBJ2-3, with 10 bases aligning to TRBD2. The CDR3 has 16 residues. V was pared by 5 bases and J by 4 bases, with 9 bases of the junction left unmatched. Germline CDR1 is SGHTA and CDR2 is FQGNSA. CDR3 sequence reads: CASSPGLAGAADTQYF. Written as DNA, the CDR3 is TGTGCCAGCAGCCCCGGGCTAGCGGGAGCCGCAGATACGCAGTATTTT. The complete variable domain, with remaining parts taken from reference TRBV7-2 and TRBJ2-3, reads GAGVSQSPSNKVTEKGKDVELRCDPISGHTALYWYRQSLGQGLEFLIYFQGNSAPDKSGLPSDRFSAERTGGSVSTLTIQRTQQEDSAVYLCASSPGLAGAADTQYFGPGTRLTVL.

This clone was seen a few times. V is TRBV2 and J is TRBJ2-1, with a possible D match to TRBD1 (6 bases). The length of the CDR3 is 15 residues. The germline V gene has CDR1 SNHLY and CDR2 FYNNEI. Trimming stripped 3 bases from V and 8 bases from J, with 17 bases between. This CDR3 reads CASSDAITGLDEQFF. For the CDR3, the DNA is TGTGCCAGCAGTGATGCCATTACAGGGCTGGATGAGCAGTTCTTC.

This clone was detected only a few times. Other DNA sequences in this specimen translate into the identical CDR3. CDR3 DNA: TGCGCCAGCAGCTTGGGCAGCTCTGGGGCCAACGTCCTGACTTTC. Residues: CASSLGSSGANVLTF. The chain uses TRBV5-1 and TRBJ2-6; D is uncertain. The germline V gene encodes CDR1 SGHRS and CDR2 YFSETQ. Trimming took 0 bases from V and 0 from J, leaving 4 bases between them. This CDR3 comprises 15 residues.

V usage is TRBV6-6 and J usage is TRBJ1-5, with 7 bases lining up with TRBD1. Trimming at V came to 5 bases and at J to 3 bases, leaving 4 bases not matched to a gene. Germline assignment: CDR1 MNHNY and CDR2 SVGAGI (reference sequence). CDR3 size: 14 residues. The CDR3 nucleotides are TGTGCCAGCAGTAGGGGACAGCACAATCAGCCCCAGCATTTT. It encodes CASSRGQHNQPQHF.

There are a few counts of this clone. The gene calls are TRBV29-1 and TRBJ2-3; TRBD1 agrees at 8 bases. This CDR3 has 16 amino acids. Germline-derived CDR1 and CDR2 are SQVTM and ANQGSEA. V was clipped by 4 bases and J by 2 bases; unmatched bases: 11. This chain's CDR3 is CSVVGGDRGSTDTQYF. CDR3 DNA sequence: TGCAGCGTTGTCGGGGGTGACAGGGGATCCACAGATACGCAGTATTTT.

This clone was counted only a few times. The rearrangement joins TRBV5-1 to TRBJ1-1, with 8 bases aligning to TRBD1. Losses at the gene ends were 0 bases for V and 2 bases for J; bases not matched to a gene: 3. The CDR3 is 15 residues long. Germline loops: CDR1 SGHRS, CDR2 YFSETQ. The DNA of the CDR3 is TGCGCCAGCAGCTTGGCCAGGGGGCAAAACACTGAAGCTTTCTTT. It is translated as CASSLARGQNTEAFF. Full variable domain (remainder filled in from reference TRBV5-1 and TRBJ1-1): KAGVTQTPRYLIKTRGQQVTLSCSPISGHRSVSWYQQTPGQGLQFLFEYFSETQRNKGNFPGRFSGRQFSNSRSEMNVSTLELGDSALYLCASSLARGQNTEAFFGQGTRLTVV.

The chain combines TRBV7-9 with TRBJ1-1; D gene uncertain. Per germline, CDR1 SEHNR and CDR2 FQNEAQ (reference sequence). CDR3 length equals 13 residues. V was clipped by 5 bases and J by 2 bases, with 9 bases between them. As DNA, the CDR3 is TGTGCCAGCAGCCCGCCTCCTAACACTGAAGCTTTCTTT. Its protein is CASSPPPNTEAFF.

V and J are TRBV14 and TRBJ2-5; no clear D gene. CDR3 length equals 13 residues. Germline-derived CDR1 and CDR2 are SGHDN and FVKESK. V was cut by 4 bases and J by 5 bases, with 11 bases left in between. The CDR3 here is CASSPRLWETQYF. CDR3 nucleotide sequence: TGTGCCAGCAGCCCTCGGCTCTGGGAGACCCAGTACTTC.

This clone has only a few counts. The chain combines TRBV7-8 with TRBJ2-3, with D perhaps matching TRBD2 (6 bases). Germline values: CDR1 SGHVS, CDR2 FQNEAQ. The V gene lost 5 bases and the J gene lost 1 base, with 16 bases spanning the gap. The CDR3 spans 16 residues. The CDR3 sequence: CASSPRAWGGTDTQYF. Here the CDR3 DNA reads TGTGCCAGCAGCCCCCGGGCCTGGGGGGGCACAGATACGCAGTATTTT.

This clone was detected only once. The chain combines TRBV7-2 with TRBJ1-5; D is uncertain. V was trimmed by 6 bases and J by 5 bases, leaving 11 bases between them. The CDR3 totals 13 residues. Germline CDR1 SGHTA, CDR2 FQGNSA. Here the CDR3 DNA reads TGTGCCAGCAGTCAGAGTAGTCATCAGCCCCAGCATTTT. The encoded protein is CASSQSSHQPQHF.

Many counts were recorded for this clone. The gene calls are TRBV4-1 and TRBJ2-2, with TRBD2 matching over 7 bases. The CDR3 loop spans 15 amino acids. In germline, CDR1 is MGHRA, CDR2 YSYEKL. The junction had 2 bases not matched to a gene; V was cut back by 0 bases and J by 4 bases. The CDR3 DNA reads TGCGCCAGCAGCCAAGATCGGACTAGCACCGGGGAGCTGTTTTTT. This gives the protein CASSQDRTSTGELFF.

The chain couples TRBV29-1 to TRBJ2-1; the D gene is possibly TRBD2 (6 bases). Germline loops: CDR1 SQVTM, CDR2 ANQGSEA. With 4 bases removed from V and 5 bases from J, the gap between germline ends came to 15 bases. The CDR3 is 14 residues long. CDR3 sequence: CSVVVGGNNNEQFF. The CDR3, as DNA: TGCAGCGTTGTGGTCGGGGGTAATAACAATGAGCAGTTCTTC.

The table lists this clone with a few counts. The J gene is TRBJ2-3, the V gene TRBV29-1, with 8 bases matching TRBD2. This CDR3 region has 14 residues. Trimming removed 7 bases from V and 1 base from J; junction bases left unmatched: 7. Germline V gene lookup returns CDR1 SQVTM and CDR2 ANQGSEA. CDR3 DNA: TGCAGCGGCCGGGACGGGAGGGGCACAGATACGCAGTATTTT. Residues: CSGRDGRGTDTQYF.

The genes are TRBV30 and TRBJ1-5; maybe TRBD1 (5 bases). This CDR3 comprises 14 residues. Trimming removed 1 base from V and 5 bases from J, with 12 bases in between. CDR1 and CDR2 from the germline V gene are GTSNPN and SVGIG (reference sequence). CDR3 DNA sequence: TGTGCCTGGAGTGGGCAGGGTCTAGATCAGCCCCAGCATTTT. Protein sequence: CAWSGQGLDQPQHF.

This clone came up a few times. The gene calls are TRBV5-1 and TRBJ1-1, with 8 positions matching TRBD1. V was pared by 1 base and J by 4 bases, with 3 bases of the junction left unmatched. CDR3 length: 14 amino acids. Per the germline V gene, CDR1 is SGHRS and CDR2 is YFSETQ. The CDR3 nucleotides are TGCGCCAGCAGCTTGTACACAGGGGGCACTGAAGCTTTCTTT. Protein: CASSLYTGGTEAFF.

The V call is TRBV28, the J call TRBJ1-2, with D unclear. The length of the CDR3 is 13 residues. CDR1 MDHEN and CDR2 SYDVKM come from the germline V gene. V was shortened by 5 bases and J by 2 bases, with 9 bases between the two germline ends. CDR3 sequence (DNA): TGTGCCAGCAGTACCAAGGACAACTATGGCTACACCTTC. This translates into CASSTKDNYGYTF.

The rearrangement links TRBV29-1 to TRBJ2-6, with 10 bases fitting TRBD1. The CDR3 has 14 residues. V shed 6 bases and J 2 bases; nucleotides not matched to a gene: 1. The V gene's germline CDR1 is SQVTM and CDR2 ANQGSEA. The CDR3 nucleotides are TGCAGCGTGACAGGGGGCGCTGGGGCCAACGTCCTGACTTTC. Encoded protein: CSVTGGAGANVLTF.

The CDR3 nucleotides read TGCAGTGCATTACAGGGGGGTGAGCAGTTCTTC. It is translated as CSALQGGEQFF. This chain uses TRBV20-1 with TRBJ2-1; 8 bases align to TRBD1. Germline assignment: CDR1 DFQATT and CDR2 SNEGSKA (reference sequence). Trimming took 6 bases from V and 9 from J; bases not matched to a gene: 4. This CDR3 has 11 amino acids.